The 15 T cell receptor beta chains listed next were all sequenced from one sample in a study of response to subunit inactivated influenza vaccine. TCRdb called the RT-PCR reads again in MiXCR, with one record for every CDR3 protein. The sample records about 240,000 distinct CDR3 sequences, 9% to 15% being singletons. This material consisted of non-naive T cells sorted from PBMCs, taken less than 15 days before vaccination. The origin of the receptors is a middle-aged man who received an inactivated influenza vaccine.

This clonotype was observed at least ten times. The chain uses TRBV20-1 and TRBJ2-4, with D tentatively TRBD1 or TRBD2 (7 bases each). Per the germline V gene, CDR1 is DFQATT and CDR2 is SNEGSKA (reference sequence). CDR3 size: 16 residues. Trimming stripped 6 bases from V and 7 bases from J, with 25 bases between. CDR3 residues: CSAPEGAQGGSNIQYF. CDR3 nucleotides: TGCAGTGCCCCTGAGGGGGCCCAGGGGGGGAGCAACATTCAGTACTTC.

The chain employs TRBV27 and TRBJ2-1; 7 nucleotides match TRBD2. The CDR3 covers 16 residues. In germline, CDR1 is MNHEY, CDR2 SMNVEV (reference sequence). With V trimmed by 5 bases and J by 2 bases, 9 bases remained unmatched. CDR3 bases: TGTGCCAGCAGTGGAGAGGGACGGGGGGCCTACAATGAGCAGTTCTTC. Protein product: CASSGEGRGAYNEQFF.

This rearrangement joins TRBV11-3 to TRBJ2-1, with D uncertain. The V gene lost 1 base and the J gene lost 7 bases, with 5 bases spanning the gap. CDR1 SGHNT and CDR2 YENEEA come from the germline V gene. CDR3 length: 12 residues. CDR3: CASSLVRNEQFF. In nucleotides, the CDR3 is TGTGCCAGCAGCTTAGTTAGGAATGAGCAGTTCTTC.

This clonotype was detected a few times. The rearrangement links TRBV4-3 to TRBJ2-5; D is uncertain. The V and J ends lost 4 bases and 3 bases respectively, with 9 bases between them. CDR1 is LGHNA and CDR2 is YSLEER in the germline V gene. The CDR3 loop spans 13 amino acids. CDR3 nucleotide sequence: TGCGCCAGCAGCCCAAGACTCGAAGAGACCCAGTACTTC. The encoded protein is CASSPRLEETQYF.

The genes are TRBV11-1 and TRBJ2-7; 8 bases line up with TRBD2. CDR3 length: 14 residues. V shed 3 bases and J 1 base; nucleotides not matched to a gene: 2. Germline V gene data show CDR1 as SGHAT and CDR2 as FQDESV (reference sequence). The CDR3 nucleotides are TGTGCCAGCAGCTTTGGGACTAGTTCCTACGAGCAGTACTTC. Encoded protein: CASSFGTSSYEQYF. Full variable domain (outside the CDR3, taken from reference TRBV11-1 and TRBJ2-7): EAEVAQSPRYKITEKSQAVAFWCDPISGHATLYWYRQILGQGPELLVQFQDESVVDDSQLPKDRFSAERLKGVDSTLKIQPAELGDSAMYLCASSFGTSSYEQYFGPGTRLTVT.

This clonotype appeared a few times. The V and J genes are TRBV20-1 and TRBJ2-3, with 9 bases identical to TRBD1. Germline CDR1 and CDR2: DFQATT and SNEGSKA (reference sequence). The CDR3 totals 15 residues. The V gene end was trimmed by 6 bases and the J gene end by 4 bases; junction bases not matched to a gene: 11. The CDR3: CSAPNTGGVSDTQYF. The CDR3 DNA reads TGCAGTGCACCGAATACAGGGGGCGTCTCAGATACGCAGTATTTT.

In its sample, this clonotype was seen a few times. V gene TRBV2 combines with J gene TRBJ1-2; D is unclear. V lost 6 bases to trimming and J lost 4 bases, with 12 bases between them. From germline, CDR1 is SNHLY and CDR2 FYNNEI. The CDR3 has 13 amino acids. CDR3 in amino acids: CASSEDGTYGYTF. The DNA of the CDR3 is TGTGCCAGCAGCGAGGACGGCACCTATGGCTACACCTTC.

V gene TRBV6-5 combines with J gene TRBJ1-5; D gene ambiguous. Germline CDR1 reads MNHEY; CDR2 reads SVGAGI. Trimming took 0 bases from V and 3 from J, leaving 9 bases between them. This CDR3 spans 15 amino acids. The CDR3, as DNA: TGTGCCAGCAGTTACTCGAAAGGGTTCAATCAGCCCCAGCATTTT. Translation: CASSYSKGFNQPQHF.

V usage is TRBV14 and J usage is TRBJ1-2, with D unclear. CDR1 is SGHDN and CDR2 is FVKESK in the germline V gene. V lost 1 base, J lost 1 base, and 4 bases lay in between. CDR3 length equals 13 residues. The CDR3, as DNA: TGTGCCAGCAGCCAAGCGTATAACTATGGCTACACCTTC. This codes for CASSQAYNYGYTF.

The table lists this clonotype with a few counts. The CDR3 DNA reads as TGTGCCAGCAGCCAAGATTTGGTGCAAGAGACCCAGTACTTC. Encoded protein: CASSQDLVQETQYF. The chain couples TRBV14 to TRBJ2-5, with D hard to call. This CDR3 has 14 amino acids. V was clipped by 0 bases and J by 2 bases, with 7 bases between them. The germline gives CDR1 SGHDN, CDR2 FVKESK. The variable domain in full, completed from reference TRBV14 and TRBJ2-5, reads EAGVTQFPSHSVIEKGQTVTLRCDPISGHDNLYWYRRVMGKEIKFLLHFVKESKQDESGMPNNRFLAERTGGTYSTLKVQPAELEDSGVYFCASSQDLVQETQYFGPGTRLLVL.

This clonotype was picked up a small number of times. The J gene is TRBJ1-2, the V gene TRBV6-2 or TRBV6-3; 8 bases match TRBD1. Losses at the gene ends were 9 bases for V and 7 bases for J; bases not matched to a gene: 13. The CDR3 extends over 14 amino acids. Looked up from germline, CDR1 is MNHEY and CDR2 is SVGEGT. CDR3 nucleotides: TGTGCCAGTGAACGCCCGGGACAGGTTTTTGGCTACACCTTC. Translated: CASERPGQVFGYTF.

The V gene is TRBV6-5, the J gene TRBJ2-1; 9 bases are shared with TRBD1. Germline CDR1 is MNHEY and CDR2 is SVGAGI. The V segment lost 2 bases and the J segment 7 bases; nucleotides outside the gene matches: 18. The CDR3 has 19 residues. Written as DNA, the CDR3 is TGTGCCAGCAGTTACCCGGACTCGACAGGGGGAGTAATGGTTAATGAGCAGTTCTTC. Translating it yields CASSYPDSTGGVMVNEQFF.

The V gene is TRBV11-2, the J gene TRBJ1-6; possibly TRBD1 for D (6 bases). Germline lookup yields CDR1 SGHAT and CDR2 FQNNGV. Deletions cut 4 bases from V and 6 bases from J, with 19 bases between. This CDR3 comprises 17 residues. CDR3 in DNA: TGTGCCAGCAGCTCCAGTGATCGGACAGAATTTAATTCACCCCTCCACTTT. Translating it yields CASSSSDRTEFNSPLHF.

This clonotype was recorded at least ten times. The chain carries TRBV2 and TRBJ2-3; 8 bases are a match to TRBD1. The CDR3 covers 14 residues. Per the germline V gene, CDR1 is SNHLY and CDR2 is FYNNEI. Trimming cost V 7 bases and J 2 bases; bases outside gene matches: 5. Here the CDR3 reads CASKQQGVTDTQYF. The CDR3 DNA reads as TGTGCCAGCAAGCAACAGGGGGTCACAGATACGCAGTATTTT.

This chain links TRBV12-3 or TRBV12-4 with TRBJ1-3, with a possible D match to TRBD1 (5 bases). V shed 5 bases and J shed 1 base, with 9 bases lying between them. The CDR3 spans 14 residues. CDR3 region: CASSDTGSGNTIYF. The CDR3 nucleotides read TGTGCCAGCAGTGACACAGGATCTGGAAACACCATATATTTT.